This TCR beta chain was recorded in a study of cytomegalovirus exposure and HLA in healthy donors. About the study: A prior study identified 110 million or so unique TCR beta sequences from 150 million to 200 million T cells.

Points from the study as a whole: A prior analysis recorded that most TCR beta V segments were productive about 87% or about 30% of the time. In a later analysis, donors in an Asian-associated ancestry cluster reportedly had fewer N-insertions in productive TCRs than the cohort mean. The study assumed roughly uniform donor sequencing depth for presence/absence analyses.

The PCR used 60 Vbeta and 13 Jbeta primers. TCRdb's copy holds only in-frame clones and misses some; the assay was immunoSEQ multiplex PCR. The sample has 150,000 to 200,000 clones; roughly 85% are singletons. V was pared by 3 bases and J by 8 bases, with 13 bases between. Germline V CDR1 and CDR2: MGHDK, SYGVNS. This CDR3 spans 13 amino acids. Comments on this clone: Its antigen is still unknown.

The chain employs TRBV25-1 and TRBJ1-1; D gene ambiguous. The sample was PBMCs. The sequence derives from a man aged 30-40 years in good health and CMV-seropositive. This chain's CDR3 is CASSDNPPREAFF. The CDR3 DNA is TGTGCCAGCAGTGATAATCCTCCGAGGGAAGCTTTCTTT.